This T cell receptor beta chain came from a study of PD-1 blockade in classical Hodgkin lymphoma. This clone was recorded once. In germline, CDR1 is SQVTM, CDR2 ANQGSEA. Trimming removed 7 bases from V and 5 bases from J, with 18 bases in between. This CDR3 has 14 amino acids. Time point defined: cycle 4 day 1 (C4D1), after less than seven weeks of nivolumab. No patient escaped relapse after autologous stem cell transplantation, and brentuximab vedotin exposure varied. Clones were read by immunoSEQ multiplex PCR, and TCRdb kept only the in-frame ones, dropping some. In the table there are about 89,000 clones, about nine tenths of which are singletons.

The TCR comes from a human donor with classical Hodgkin lymphoma. The chain employs TRBV29-1 and TRBJ2-1; D unclear. The sequencing here drew on peripheral blood mononuclear cells (PBMCs), taken before the fourth cycle of nivolumab. CDR3: CSATEVSQNNEQFF. DNA for the CDR3: TGCAGCGCAACCGAGGTCAGCCAAAACAATGAGCAGTTCTTC.